This passage covers 31 T cell receptor beta chains from one sample sequenced in a study of cytomegalovirus exposure and HLA in healthy donors. Both 60 Vbeta primers and 13 Jbeta primers went into the PCR. Clones were sequenced by immunoSEQ multiplex PCR, and TCRdb holds only the in-frame ones, with some missing. In the table there are about 100,000 clones, around 72% of which are singletons. Sequencing used PBMCs. The receptors come from a woman in her thirties or forties in good health and CMV-seropositive.

CDR3 sequence reads: CSVEDPQGRVTEAFF. In DNA, the CDR3 is TGCAGCGTTGAAGACCCTCAGGGGAGGGTCACTGAAGCTTTCTTT. The chain carries TRBV29-1 and TRBJ1-1, with a weak D call TRBD1 (6 bases). Deletions cut 0 bases from V and 4 bases from J, with 15 bases between. This CDR3 is 15 amino acids long. CDR1 and CDR2 from the germline V gene are SQVTM and ANQGSEA.

The chain carries TRBV6-5 and TRBJ2-2; D ambiguous. The CDR3 is 14 residues long. Germline V CDR1 and CDR2: MNHEY, SVGAGI. Trimming pared 11 bases from V and 6 bases from J, leaving 19 bases between. The CDR3 reads CAARPLGAPGELFF. DNA of the CDR3: TGTGCCGCCCGCCCCTTAGGAGCCCCCGGGGAGCTGTTTTTT.

The table lists this clone with a few counts. The rearrangement joins TRBV2 to TRBJ1-4, with 7 bases lining up with TRBD1. This CDR3 is built from 15 residues. Looked up from germline, CDR1 is SNHLY and CDR2 is FYNNEI. Germline trimming cut 6 bases from V and 3 bases from J; bases unmatched to any gene: 7. The CDR3 DNA follows: TGTGCCAGCAGCTTAGGGGACAGCCCTAATGAAAAACTGTTTTTT. This codes for CASSLGDSPNEKLFF.

This chain uses TRBV6-1 with TRBJ2-1; 7 bases agree with TRBD2. The length of the CDR3 is 15 residues. Germline-derived CDR1 and CDR2 are MNHNS and SASEGT. V dropped 7 bases and J dropped 10; count of bases not matched to a gene: 16. CDR3 residues: CASIPVGGLGREQFF. In DNA form, the CDR3 reads TGTGCCAGCATTCCTGTAGGAGGACTAGGGCGCGAGCAGTTCTTC.

V gene TRBV6-9 combines with J gene TRBJ2-2; a weak D match, TRBD2 (7 bases). Germline loops: CDR1 MNHGY, CDR2 SVAAGI. The V and J ends lost 1 base and 1 base respectively, with 16 bases between them. This CDR3 is 18 amino acids long. As DNA, the CDR3 is TGTGCCAGCAGTTATTTAGGGGGGGCCTTAAAGAACACCGGGGAGCTGTTTTTT. Its protein is CASSYLGGALKNTGELFF.

This clone was counted between two and nine times. The chain employs TRBV7-8 and TRBJ2-5, with D possibly being TRBD2 (7 bases). CDR1 is SGHVS and CDR2 is FQNEAQ in the germline V gene. CDR3 size: 15 residues. The V gene lost 1 base and the J gene lost 5 bases, with 14 bases spanning the gap. The CDR3 region is CASSLDGKGGETQYF. The CDR3 bases are TGTGCCAGCAGCTTAGACGGGAAGGGGGGGGAGACCCAGTACTTC. The variable domain in full, with the rest retrieved from reference TRBV7-8 and TRBJ2-5, is GAGVSQSPRYKVAKRGQDVALRCDPISGHVSLFWYQQALGQGPEFLTYFQNEAQLDKSGLPSDRFFAERPEGSVSTLKIQRTQQEDSAVYLCASSLDGKGGETQYFGPGTRLLVL.

The chain links TRBV30 to TRBJ2-1, with TRBD2 matching over 9 bases. The length of the CDR3 is 16 residues. Germline trimming cut 2 bases from V and 4 bases from J; bases unmatched to any gene: 9. Germline V gene data show CDR1 as GTSNPN and CDR2 as SVGIG (reference sequence). The chain's CDR3 is CAWSSGRTSDYNEQFF. The CDR3 DNA reads TGTGCCTGGAGTTCAGGCCGGACTAGCGATTACAATGAGCAGTTCTTC.

This clone was picked up a small number of times. This chain joins TRBV6-6 and TRBJ2-7, with 10 bases that match TRBD1. The CDR3 runs to 16 residues. V trimming: 6 bases; J trimming: 6 bases; junction bases outside the gene matches: 14. The germline V gene encodes CDR1 MNHNY and CDR2 SVGAGI (reference sequence). The CDR3 reads CASSQLTGTGVTEQYF. CDR3 nucleotides: TGTGCCAGCAGCCAACTTACCGGGACAGGGGTTACCGAGCAGTACTTC.

The chain is built from TRBV5-1 and TRBJ1-1; TRBD1 agrees at 10 bases. Germline lookup yields CDR1 SGHRS and CDR2 YFSETQ. V shed 4 bases, J shed 0 bases, and the junction held 9 bases outside the gene matches. This CDR3 has 17 residues. The CDR3 region is CASSTSGQGNMNTEAFF. CDR3 in DNA: TGCGCCAGCAGCACCTCGGGACAGGGGAACATGAACACTGAAGCTTTCTTT.

V and J are TRBV19 and TRBJ1-2; 8 positions match TRBD1. This CDR3 contains 14 residues. Germline V gene data show CDR1 as LNHDA and CDR2 as SQIVND (reference sequence). The ends lost 3 bases at V and 7 bases at J; junction bases unmatched: 7. The DNA of the CDR3 is TGTGCCAGTAGTATCGGCGGGGACAGGCTTGGCTACACCTTC. Its protein product is CASSIGGDRLGYTF.

This clone showed up just a few times. The chain couples TRBV5-8 to TRBJ1-5; no clear D gene. The CDR3 contains 13 residues. Germline V gene data show CDR1 as SGHTS and CDR2 as YDEGEE. Trimming left V 2 bases short and J 7 bases short, with 10 bases between. This CDR3 reads CASSFGLRQPQHF. The CDR3, as DNA: TGTGCCAGCAGCTTCGGTTTGCGGCAGCCCCAGCATTTT.

In regard to this clone: The sample holds other DNA sequences that translate to the same CDR3. The gene calls are TRBV5-6 and TRBJ2-7, with D unclear. This CDR3 is 12 amino acids long. The V end was cut by 4 bases, the J end by 0 bases, with 5 bases between. Germline V lookup: CDR1 SGHDT, CDR2 YYEEEE. CDR3 DNA sequence: TGTGCCAGCAGCCTGAGCTCCTACGAGCAGTACTTC. The encoded protein is CASSLSSYEQYF.

This clone was detected only once. The gene calls are TRBV5-1 and TRBJ1-4; TRBD1 agrees at 9 bases. The germline CDR1 and CDR2 sequences are SGHRS and YFSETQ. CDR3 size: 15 residues. The V and J ends lost 0 bases and 8 bases, in that order; junction bases with no gene match: 5. The CDR3 nucleotides are TGCGCCAGCAGCTTGGAAGGGACAGGGCTGGAAAAACTGTTTTTT. This codes for CASSLEGTGLEKLFF.

The CDR3 DNA follows: TGTGCCAGCAGTTTCTACACCGGGGAGCTGTTTTTT. Encoded protein: CASSFYTGELFF. The chain has TRBV27 and TRBJ2-2; D remains ambiguous. Germline V gives CDR1 MNHEY, CDR2 SMNVEV (reference sequence). CDR3 length: 12 amino acids. V was pared by 3 bases and J by 3 bases, with 2 bases between.

This rearrangement joins TRBV6-5 to TRBJ1-6; D may be TRBD1 (5 bases). Trimming stripped 8 bases from V and 14 bases from J, with 22 bases between. The V gene's germline CDR1 is MNHEY and CDR2 SVGAGI. This CDR3 has 14 amino acids. The CDR3 reads CASGEGLRVLALHF. The CDR3 coding sequence is TGTGCCAGCGGAGAGGGACTGCGTGTTCTAGCCCTCCACTTT.

The chain is built from TRBV5-1 and TRBJ2-1; 11 bases line up with TRBD1. Unmatched junction bases numbered 7, after V lost 6 bases and J lost 5 bases. CDR1 is SGHRS, CDR2 YFSETQ, per germline. The CDR3 is 15 amino acids. In DNA, the CDR3 is TGCGCCAGCAAAGTGCTGGGACAGGGGGACAATGAGCAGTTCTTC. This translates into CASKVLGQGDNEQFF.

The CDR3 sequence is CASSLVVNYGYTF. Here the CDR3 DNA reads TGTGCCAGCAGCCTAGTAGTGAACTATGGCTACACCTTC. The V call is TRBV7-2, the J call TRBJ1-2, with D hard to call. This CDR3 is 13 amino acids long. V shed 5 bases and J shed 2 bases, with 9 bases lying between them. Germline V gene lookup returns CDR1 SGHTA and CDR2 FQGNSA.

The chain employs TRBV5-6 and TRBJ1-4; weak D call: TRBD1 (6 bases). The V end was cut by 4 bases, the J end by 8 bases, with 15 bases between. The CDR3 loop spans 14 amino acids. Germline CDR1 SGHDT, CDR2 YYEEEE. The CDR3 loop reads CASSVRGSNEKLFF. For the CDR3, the DNA is TGTGCCAGCAGCGTGAGGGGGAGCAACGAAAAACTGTTTTTT.

The rearrangement uses TRBV7-8 and TRBJ1-1, with a tentative D call TRBD1 (6 bases). Germline V gene sequence: CDR1 SGHVS, CDR2 FQNEAQ. The CDR3 loop spans 16 amino acids. V shed 1 base and J shed 2 bases, with 14 bases lying between them. The CDR3 spells CASSLVPQGINTEAFF. CDR3 sequence (DNA): TGTGCCAGCAGCTTAGTTCCTCAGGGGATAAACACTGAAGCTTTCTTT.

The chain employs TRBV4-2 and TRBJ2-1; maybe TRBD2 (6 bases). This CDR3 contains 14 residues. Germline values: CDR1 LGHNA, CDR2 YNFKEQ. Trimming took 4 bases from V and 5 from J, leaving 12 bases between them. The chain's CDR3 is CASSPSWGDNEQFF. CDR3 bases: TGTGCCAGCAGCCCCTCCTGGGGGGACAATGAGCAGTTCTTC.

This chain connects TRBV7-2 to TRBJ1-2; 10 bases match TRBD1. Looked up from germline, CDR1 is SGHTA and CDR2 is FQGNSA. The V segment lost 1 base and the J segment 3 bases; nucleotides outside the gene matches: 2. CDR3 length equals 15 residues. For the CDR3, the DNA is TGTGCCAGCAGCTTAGGACAGGGGGCACACTATGGCTACACCTTC. Its translation: CASSLGQGAHYGYTF.

The chain uses TRBV7-2 and TRBJ2-1; 12 bases align to TRBD2. Germline V gene data show CDR1 as SGHTA and CDR2 as FQGNSA. V trimming: 0 bases; J trimming: 0 bases; junction bases outside the gene matches: 6. The CDR3 extends over 19 amino acids. The DNA for the CDR3 is TGTGCCAGCAGCTTAGCCCGGACTAGCGGGGCGAGCTCCTACAATGAGCAGTTCTTC. This gives the protein CASSLARTSGASSYNEQFF.

This clone was found a few times. In nucleotides, the CDR3 is TGTGCTAGTGGTTTGGCCGGGACAGGCCAGACGCCCCAGCATTTT. Protein sequence: CASGLAGTGQTPQHF. J is TRBJ1-5 and V is TRBV12-5; 8 bases match TRBD1. Germline-derived CDR1 and CDR2 are LGHNT and FRNRAP. There are 15 residues in the CDR3. The ends lost 1 base at V and 9 bases at J; junction bases unmatched: 8.

The rearrangement joins TRBV18 to TRBJ2-5; 7 bases are a match to TRBD1. This CDR3 has 13 amino acids. Trimming took 5 bases from V and 2 from J; bases not matched to a gene: 2. Germline values: CDR1 KGHSH, CDR2 LQKENI. Here the CDR3 DNA reads TGTGCCAGCTCAGTCAGGGGGCAAGAGACCCAGTACTTC. It specifies CASSVRGQETQYF.

This clone appeared a few times. The chain recombines TRBV27 with TRBJ2-5; 8 bases line up with TRBD2. Germline CDR1 and CDR2: MNHEY and SMNVEV (reference sequence). The CDR3 is 16 amino acids. With V trimmed by 3 bases and J by 3 bases, 9 bases remained unmatched. The CDR3 coding sequence is TGTGCCAGCAGTTTGTTCGGCGGGGGGTTAGAAGAGACCCAGTACTTC. Protein: CASSLFGGGLEETQYF.

This chain joins TRBV12-5 and TRBJ2-7; 7 bases agree with TRBD1. CDR3 length: 14 amino acids. V lost 1 base, J lost 8 bases, and 8 bases stayed unmatched. Germline V gene lookup returns CDR1 LGHNT and CDR2 FRNRAP. The CDR3 is CASGLDLRQGQQYF. In DNA, the CDR3 is TGTGCTAGTGGTTTGGACCTTCGACAGGGACAGCAGTACTTC.

The chain couples TRBV2 to TRBJ1-2; TRBD1 is a possible D gene (6 bases). The germline CDR1 and CDR2 sequences are SNHLY and FYNNEI. The ends were cut back, 9 bases at V and 5 bases at J, with 13 bases in the middle. This CDR3 has 12 amino acids. This CDR3 reads CASNRVGYGYTF. CDR3 coding DNA: TGTGCCAGTAACAGGGTCGGTTATGGCTACACCTTC.

The chain employs TRBV6-1 and TRBJ1-5, with D maybe TRBD1 (5 bases). In germline, CDR1 is MNHNS, CDR2 SASEGT. V shed 0 bases and J shed 5 bases, with 11 bases lying between them. This CDR3 region has 15 residues. The CDR3 spells CASSEAQGLDQPQHF. The CDR3 DNA follows: TGTGCCAGCAGTGAAGCGCAGGGCCTCGATCAGCCCCAGCATTTT.

The chain couples TRBV29-1 to TRBJ1-1; 7 bases match TRBD1. Unmatched junction bases numbered 11, after V lost 6 bases and J lost 10 bases. Germline loops: CDR1 SQVTM, CDR2 ANQGSEA. This CDR3 spans 12 amino acids. CDR3 loop: CSVEGQSIGAFF. The CDR3 nucleotides read TGCAGCGTGGAGGGACAGTCGATAGGAGCTTTCTTT.

Notes on this clone: The sample has other DNA sequences that encode this CDR3 too. The V gene is TRBV7-6, the J gene TRBJ2-7, with 7 bases that match TRBD1. The germline CDR1 and CDR2 sequences are SGHVS and FNYEAQ. The CDR3 has 14 amino acids. V dropped 5 bases and J dropped 2; count of bases not matched to a gene: 6. The CDR3 DNA sequence: TGTGCCAGCAGCCCGAGACAGGGCCCCTACGAGCAGTACTTC. Protein: CASSPRQGPYEQYF.

The chain uses TRBV5-1 and TRBJ2-1; 7 bases are shared with TRBD2. Trimming at V came to 1 base and at J to 0 bases, leaving 4 bases not matched to a gene. The CDR3 has 16 amino acids. Germline loops: CDR1 SGHRS, CDR2 YFSETQ. The CDR3 sequence: CASSLSGASSYNEQFF. In DNA form, the CDR3 reads TGCGCCAGCAGCTTGAGCGGGGCAAGCTCCTACAATGAGCAGTTCTTC.